Listed below are T cell receptor beta chains from one sample, sequenced in a study of cytomegalovirus exposure and HLA in healthy donors. The protocol was immunoSEQ multiplex PCR, while the TCRdb copy is restricted to in-frame clones and leaves out a portion. The data show over 200,000 clones, about 90% seen once. Sequencing was performed on PBMCs. The receptors originated from a woman aged 18-29 years in good health and CMV-seronegative. Both conserved end residues are part of each CDR3. A D gene is named only where the DNA matches it firmly. Only part of the rows carry a size: once, few, many, or a class if the clone is expanded.

>TRBV9|15|-|TRBJ1-3|-
TGTGCCAGCAGCGACAACAGGGCCTCTGGAAACACCATATATTTT
CASSDNRASGNTIYF
>TRBV5-1|14|-|TRBJ2-3|-
TGCGCCAGCAGCCCAGGACAGCGCACAGATACGCAGTATTTT
CASSPGQRTDTQYF
>TRBV19|14|-|TRBJ2-2|-
TGTGCCAGTAGTATCTCCCTCAGGGTCGGGGAGCTGTTTTTT
CASSISLRVGELFF
>TRBV2|15|-|TRBJ2-7|-
TGTGCCAGCAGTGAGGGGGTAGCGGTTACTTACGAGCAGTACTTC
CASSEGVAVTYEQYF
>TRBV6-5|13|-|TRBJ2-3|TRBD1
TGTGCCAGCAGCAGGGGGTTCGGAGATACGCAGTATTTT
CASSRGFGDTQYF
>TRBV11-2|15|-|TRBJ2-7|-
TGTGCCAGCAGCTTAGATGGGGTTAAGGGGAACGAGCAGTACTTC
CASSLDGVKGNEQYF
>TRBV27|15|-|TRBJ2-7|TRBD2
TGTGCCAGCAGTAAATTTCTAGCGGGAAACTACGAGCAGTACTTC
CASSKFLAGNYEQYF
>TRBV30|14|-|TRBJ1-2|-
TGTGCCTGGAGTCCTTCCGGACAGTTCTATGGCTACACCTTC
CAWSPSGQFYGYTF
>TRBV5-1|14|-|TRBJ2-7|TRBD1
TGCGCCAGCAGCTTGAGCAGGGGGCTAAACGAGCAGTACTTC
CASSLSRGLNEQYF
>TRBV6-6|16|-|TRBJ2-7|TRBD2
TGTGCCAGCAGTTACACGGGACTAGCGGACCATTACGAGCAGTACTTC
CASSYTGLADHYEQYF
>TRBV27|17|-|TRBJ2-6|-
TGTGCCAGCAGACCGGACAGAGTGCTCTCTGGGGCCAACGTCCTGACTTTC
CASRPDRVLSGANVLTF
>TRBV4-2|16|-|TRBJ2-1|-
TGTGCCAGCAGCCAAAAGACAGGAGGCGCTTACAATGAGCAGTTCTTC
CASSQKTGGAYNEQFF
>TRBV7-9|13|-|TRBJ1-2|TRBD1
TGTGCCAGCAGCGGAGCAGGGGGCTCTGGCTACACCTTC
CASSGAGGSGYTF
>TRBV7-8|15|-|TRBJ2-1|-
TGTGCCAGCAGGGGGGCCGACCTAATGGGCAATGAGCAGTTCTTC
CASRGADLMGNEQFF
>TRBV4-1|15|-|TRBJ2-1|-
TGCGCCAGCAGCCAAGATGAAAACAAAAATCGTGAGCAGTTCTTC
CASSQDENKNREQFF
>TRBV19|13|-|TRBJ1-5|-
TGTGCCAGTAGAACGGACACCTATCAGCCCCAGCATTTT
CASRTDTYQPQHF
>TRBV5-6|16|-|TRBJ2-2|TRBD2
TGTGCCAGCAGCTCGACTAGCGGGGGTTGGGCCGGGGAGCTGTTTTTT
CASSSTSGGWAGELFF
>TRBV28|14|-|TRBJ1-1|-
TGTGCCAGCAGTCCATACCGCAGGGGCACTGAAGCTTTCTTT
CASSPYRRGTEAFF
>TRBV28|14|-|TRBJ1-5|-
TGTGCCAGCAGTTTATCAGGGGGCAATCAGCCCCAGCATTTT
CASSLSGGNQPQHF
>TRBV28|17|-|TRBJ2-4|-
TGTGCCAGCAGTTTGCTTTTCCAGAACCTAGCCAAAAACATTCAGTACTTC
CASSLLFQNLAKNIQYF
>TRBV18|13|-|TRBJ1-2|-
TGTGCCAGCTGGGGCCCTCCGGCCTATGGCTACACCTTC
CASWGPPAYGYTF
>TRBV5-1|15|-|TRBJ1-2|-
TGCGCCAGCAGCTTGGACGATGGGCTTGGCTATGGCTACACCTTC
CASSLDDGLGYGYTF
>TRBV9|15|-|TRBJ2-1|TRBD2
TGTGCCAGCAGCGCCTCTAGCGGGAGGGGTTGGGAGCAGTTCTTC
CASSASSGRGWEQFF
>TRBV29-1|14|-|TRBJ2-1|-
TGCAGCGTTGGAACAGGCAACTTCTACAATGAGCAGTTCTTC
CSVGTGNFYNEQFF
>TRBV5-6|15|-|TRBJ2-5|-
TGTGCCAGCAGCTCCCGTATACCCGGTCGGGAGACCCAGTACTTC
CASSSRIPGRETQYF
>TRBV29-1|12|-|TRBJ1-5|-
TGCAGCGTAGCGACGGGCAATCAGCCCCAGCATTTT
CSVATGNQPQHF
>TRBV2|16|-|TRBJ2-1|-
TGTGCCAGCAGTGTGTTTAGCCCAAGCTCCTACAATGAGCAGTTCTTC
CASSVFSPSSYNEQFF
>TRBV11-2|16|-|TRBJ1-2|-
TGTGCCAGCAGCTTACACGAAAACGGGGGGTATAATGGCTACACCTTC
CASSLHENGGYNGYTF
>TRBV6-1|16|-|TRBJ2-7|TRBD2
TGTGCCAGCAGTGAATCTTGGGGGGGGAGCTCCTACGAGCAGTACTTC
CASSESWGGSSYEQYF
>TRBV7-2|13|once|TRBJ2-5|-
TGTGCCAGCAGCCGTGGAGGAAGCGAGACCCAGTACTTC
CASSRGGSETQYF
>TRBV2|14|-|TRBJ2-2|-
TGTGCCAGCAGTGGCGCGGTTAGCACCGGGGAGCTGTTTTTT
CASSGAVSTGELFF
>TRBV4-1|19|-|TRBJ2-7|TRBD2
TGCGCCAGCAGCCAAGGAGGCGGACTAGCGGGAGGGCCGGGGTACGAGCAGTACTTC
CASSQGGGLAGGPGYEQYF
>TRBV4-1|16|-|TRBJ2-3|-
TGCGCCAGCAGCCAAGCGGCAGGTCGTGGCACAGATACGCAGTATTTT
CASSQAAGRGTDTQYF
>TRBV5-1|15|-|TRBJ1-1|-
TGCGCCAGCAGCTTGGAACAGGTGGGGAACACTGAAGCTTTCTTT
CASSLEQVGNTEAFF
>TRBV4-3|17|-|TRBJ2-3|-
TGCGCCAGCAGCCAAGATCTGAGCGGCACTAGCACAGATACGCAGTATTTT
CASSQDLSGTSTDTQYF
>TRBV27|15|-|TRBJ2-1|-
TGTGCCAGCAGTTGGGGCGGGATGACCTACAATGAGCAGTTCTTC
CASSWGGMTYNEQFF
>TRBV27|16|-|TRBJ2-2|TRBD1
TGTGCCAGCAGTCAATGGACAGGGGGAGGGACCGGGGAGCTGTTTTTT
CASSQWTGGGTGELFF
>TRBV7-2|16|-|TRBJ2-3|TRBD2
TGTGCCAGCAGCCTGGGGGGACTAGCGGGAGCAGATACGCAGTATTTT
CASSLGGLAGADTQYF
>TRBV2|13|-|TRBJ1-5|-
TGTGCCAGCAGTGATATCCAGGCCCAGCCCCAGCATTTT
CASSDIQAQPQHF
>TRBV28|14|-|TRBJ2-1|-
TGTGCCAGCAGCTCTATTCGAAGGGGCTATGAGCAGTTCTTC
CASSSIRRGYEQFF
>TRBV4-3|17|-|TRBJ2-1|TRBD2
TGCGCCAGCAGCCAAGCCCCCGGGGGTGGGAGGGCCGATGAGCAGTTCTTC
CASSQAPGGGRADEQFF
>TRBV2|10|-|TRBJ2-7|-
TGTGCCAGCAGTGACTCGGAGCAGTACTTC
CASSDSEQYF
>TRBV5-4|14|-|TRBJ2-7|TRBD1
TGTGCCAGCAGCCGGACAGGGGCCGCGGACGAGCAGTACTTC
CASSRTGAADEQYF
>TRBV7-9|15|-|TRBJ2-7|TRBD2
TGTGCCAGCAGCCCCAGACTAGCGGGAGAGGGCGAGCAGTACTTC
CASSPRLAGEGEQYF
>TRBV27|15|-|TRBJ2-3|TRBD1
TGTGCCAGCAGTGTCAGGGGGCAACGCACAGATACGCAGTATTTT
CASSVRGQRTDTQYF
>TRBV4-3|16|-|TRBJ2-7|-
TGCGCCAGCAGCCAAGATTCGGCCGACAGTGCCTACGAGCAGTACTTC
CASSQDSADSAYEQYF
>TRBV2|14|-|TRBJ2-3|-
TGTGCCAGCAGTGATCGGGGTCCCCCCGATACGCAGTATTTT
CASSDRGPPDTQYF
>TRBV27|16|-|TRBJ2-5|TRBD2
TGTGCCAGCAAAAGGACTAGCTCTCACCTCCAAGAGACCCAGTACTTC
CASKRTSSHLQETQYF
>TRBV7-6|14|-|TRBJ1-3|TRBD1
TGTGCCAGCAGCACCGGACAGGGAGAAAACACCATATATTTT
CASSTGQGENTIYF
>TRBV27|15|-|TRBJ2-7|TRBD2
TGTGCCAGCAGTTATGGTAGCGGGAGATCCTACGAGCAGTACTTC
CASSYGSGRSYEQYF
>TRBV27|12|-|TRBJ2-7|-
TGTGCCAGCAGTTTGCCGGGTCGGGAGCAGTACTTC
CASSLPGREQYF
>TRBV6-1|13|-|TRBJ2-1|TRBD2
TGTGCCAGCAAGCGACTAGCGGGGGATGAGCAGTTCTTC
CASKRLAGDEQFF
>TRBV19|16|-|TRBJ2-2|TRBD1
TGTGCCAGTAGTATACGACAGGGGGCAAACACCGGGGAGCTGTTTTTT
CASSIRQGANTGELFF
>TRBV11-3|14|-|TRBJ1-1|-
TGTGCCAGCAGCTTAGGCGGAGTTGGCACTGAAGCTTTCTTT
CASSLGGVGTEAFF